The next 17 T cell receptor beta chains were all read from a single sample in a study of T cell repertoires in cytomegalovirus infection. In TCRdb, the reads were re-called with MiXCR into one record per CDR3 protein. The sample carries hundreds of thousands of distinct CDR3 sequences, about a third recorded once. Input material: PBMCs. The origin of the receptors is a human donor in good health (CMV status not recorded). Some clones in this sample may be carry-over from other donors' samples.

The rearrangement joins TRBV12-3 or TRBV12-4 to TRBJ1-2, with D tentatively TRBD1 (5 bases). V gave up 5 bases and J gave up 0 bases, with 16 bases separating them. The CDR3 runs to 16 residues. Written as DNA, the CDR3 is TGTGCCAGCAGTGTGACAGCCTGGGGGACTAACTATGGCTACACCTTC. It is translated as CASSVTAWGTNYGYTF.

In its sample, this clonotype was seen many times. The chain joins TRBV6-2 or TRBV6-3 to TRBJ2-1, with TRBD2 matching 10 bases. The junction had 4 bases not matched to a gene; V was cut back by 6 bases and J by 2 bases. The CDR3 totals 15 residues. Germline V gene data show CDR1 as MNHEY and CDR2 as SVGEGT. CDR3 bases: TGTGCCAGCAGAGCGAGCGGGGGGGCCTACAATGAGCAGTTCTTC. This encodes CASRASGGAYNEQFF.

This clonotype was recorded a few times. V and J are TRBV7-3 and TRBJ2-3; D assignment may be TRBD1 or TRBD2 (5 bases each). V gave up 1 base and J gave up 4 bases, with 15 bases separating them. Looked up from germline, CDR1 is SGHTA and CDR2 is FQGTGA. This CDR3 has 16 residues. The CDR3: CASSLMGDEVADTQYF. The CDR3 DNA reads TGTGCCAGCAGCTTAATGGGGGACGAGGTGGCAGATACGCAGTATTTT.

This clonotype occurred a few times. The chain links TRBV27 to TRBJ1-6, with a tentative D call TRBD1 (5 bases). Germline V gives CDR1 MNHEY, CDR2 SMNVEV (reference sequence). Trimming took off 2 bases at V and 8 bases at J, with 19 bases between the two ends. CDR3 length equals 17 residues. CDR3 DNA: TGTGCCAGCAGTTTAGGGGGGACCGCCAGGTCGTATTCACCCCTCCACTTT. Amino acids: CASSLGGTARSYSPLHF.

This clonotype has at least ten counts. The chain links TRBV7-8 to TRBJ1-6, with D possibly being TRBD1 (5 bases). Germline CDR1 and CDR2: SGHVS and FQNEAQ. V dropped 2 bases and J dropped 0 bases, with 14 bases sitting between them. The CDR3 spans 18 residues. The CDR3 nucleotides are TGTGCCAGCAGCTTAAGCCAGGGCAGGAGCTCCTATAATTCACCCCTCCACTTT. Translating it yields CASSLSQGRSSYNSPLHF.

CDR3 protein: CASSTNPPVYNEQFF. The CDR3 nucleotides read TGTGCCAGCAGTACGAACCCACCCGTCTACAATGAGCAGTTCTTC. The chain joins TRBV6-5 to TRBJ2-1; no reliable D call. V was pared by 5 bases and J by 3 bases, with 14 bases between. Germline CDR1 is MNHEY and CDR2 is SVGAGI. The CDR3 contains 15 residues.

This rearrangement joins TRBV4-3 to TRBJ2-3; the D gene is possibly TRBD2 (7 bases). The CDR3 runs to 17 residues. V dropped 0 bases and J dropped 4 bases, with 17 bases sitting between them. Germline V lookup: CDR1 LGHNA, CDR2 YSLEER. The CDR3 sequence: CASSQDLGGGPSDTQYF. As DNA, the CDR3 is TGCGCCAGCAGCCAAGATCTGGGGGGGGGGCCGTCAGATACGCAGTATTTT.

This clonotype was found a few times. V and J are TRBV19 and TRBJ1-1; 8 nucleotides agree with TRBD1. From germline, CDR1 is LNHDA and CDR2 SQIVND (reference sequence). J was trimmed by 3 bases and V by 3 bases; bases with no gene match: 6. The CDR3 loop spans 15 amino acids. This CDR3 is CASSMGTGTYTEAFF. The CDR3 bases are TGTGCCAGTAGTATGGGGACAGGCACTTACACTGAAGCTTTCTTT.

This clonotype came up many times. The chain is built from TRBV7-2 and TRBJ1-1; the match to TRBD1 covers 7 bases. The CDR3 contains 16 residues. V dropped 0 bases and J dropped 0; count of bases not matched to a gene: 4. The germline V gene has CDR1 SGHTA and CDR2 FQGNSA. In DNA, the CDR3 is TGTGCCAGCAGCTTAGCGACAGGGATAATGAACACTGAAGCTTTCTTT. Its protein is CASSLATGIMNTEAFF.

This clonotype was seen many times. The chain uses TRBV12-5 and TRBJ1-1; D possibly corresponds to TRBD1 (5 bases). The V end lost 1 base, the J end lost 3 bases, and 9 bases lay between the germline ends. This CDR3 comprises 14 residues. Germline values: CDR1 LGHNT, CDR2 FRNRAP. Here the CDR3 DNA reads TGTGCTAGTGGTTTGGACCTAGGGGACACTGAAGCTTTCTTT. Translation: CASGLDLGDTEAFF.

The chain couples TRBV20-1 to TRBJ2-7; the D gene is possibly TRBD1 (5 bases). CDR1 DFQATT and CDR2 SNEGSKA come from the germline V gene (reference sequence). CDR3 length equals 11 residues. Trimming cost V 4 bases and J 2 bases, with 6 bases left between them. CDR3 DNA: TGCAGTGCTACGACAGCCTACGAGCAGTACTTC. Its translation is CSATTAYEQYF.

The chain joins TRBV5-6 to TRBJ2-1; D possibly corresponds to TRBD2 (6 bases). Deletions cut 4 bases from V and 8 bases from J, with 10 bases between. The CDR3 has 12 residues. Germline CDR1 reads SGHDT; CDR2 reads YYEEEE. CDR3 nucleotide sequence: TGTGCCAGCAGCAGGGACTTTTATGAGCAGTTCTTC. It yields the protein CASSRDFYEQFF. Looking up the rest from reference TRBV5-6 and TRBJ2-1 gives the full variable domain: DAGVTQSPTHLIKTRGQQVTLRCSPKSGHDTVSWYQQALGQGPQFIFQYYEEEERQRGNFPDRFSGHQFPNYSSELNVNALLLGDSALYLCASSRDFYEQFFGPGTRLTVL.

CDR3 sequence (DNA): TGTGCCACCAGTGATCCCGCCGGGACAGCTAACAATGAGCAGTTCTTC. It codes for CATSDPAGTANNEQFF. V and J are TRBV24-1 and TRBJ2-1, with 7 positions matching TRBD1. CDR1 is KGHDR, CDR2 SFDVKD, per germline. This CDR3 has 16 amino acids. Losses at the gene ends were 3 bases for V and 5 bases for J; bases not matched to a gene: 9.

The table lists this clonotype with many counts. The chain couples TRBV7-2 to TRBJ1-2, with D possibly TRBD1 on 5 matching bases. Germline loops: CDR1 SGHTA, CDR2 FQGNSA. V was shortened by 4 bases and J by 8 bases, with 14 bases between the two germline ends. The CDR3 is 13 amino acids. DNA for the CDR3: TGTGCCAGCAGCTCGGGGGGATCCGGGGGCTACACCTTC. Encoded protein: CASSSGGSGGYTF.

This clonotype was counted between two and nine times. The V and J genes are TRBV7-2 and TRBJ2-7, with D tentatively TRBD1 (5 bases). This CDR3 contains 15 residues. Trimming took 7 bases from V and 2 from J, leaving 18 bases between them. CDR1 and CDR2 from the germline V gene are SGHTA and FQGNSA. The CDR3 loop is CASKQDGLWTYEQYF. CDR3 in DNA: TGTGCCAGCAAACAGGACGGCCTTTGGACCTACGAGCAGTACTTC.

The chain combines TRBV10-3 with TRBJ2-5; no firm D call. Trimming removed 6 bases from V and 1 base from J, with 9 bases in between. The germline CDR1 and CDR2 sequences are ENHRY and SYGVKD. The CDR3 is 13 amino acids. The CDR3 sequence: CAIRPQAQETQYF. In DNA, the CDR3 is TGTGCCATCAGGCCCCAGGCCCAAGAGACCCAGTACTTC.

With regard to this clonotype: One end of the junction varies from germline; a read error may be responsible. The chain carries TRBV6-2 or TRBV6-3 and TRBJ1-4; D is undetermined. The germline V gene encodes CDR1 MNHEY and CDR2 SVGEGT. The CDR3 totals 14 residues. The CDR3 here is CSSRKTQTGEKLFF. The CDR3, as DNA: TGTTCCAGCAGAAAGACCCAAACGGGTGAAAAACTGTTTTTT.